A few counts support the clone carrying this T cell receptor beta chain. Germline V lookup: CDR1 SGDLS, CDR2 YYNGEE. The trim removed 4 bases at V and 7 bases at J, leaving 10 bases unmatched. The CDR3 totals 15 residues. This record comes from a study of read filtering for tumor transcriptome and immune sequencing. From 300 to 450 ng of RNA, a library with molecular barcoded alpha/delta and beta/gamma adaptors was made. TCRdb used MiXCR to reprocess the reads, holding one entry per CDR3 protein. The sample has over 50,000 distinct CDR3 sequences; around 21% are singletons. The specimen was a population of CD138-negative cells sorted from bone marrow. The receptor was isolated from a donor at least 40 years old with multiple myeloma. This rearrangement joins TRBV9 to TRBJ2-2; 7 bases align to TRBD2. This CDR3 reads CASSPSYWGGGELFF. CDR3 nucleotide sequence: TGTGCCAGCAGCCCCTCGTATTGGGGGGGCGGGGAGCTGTTTTTT.